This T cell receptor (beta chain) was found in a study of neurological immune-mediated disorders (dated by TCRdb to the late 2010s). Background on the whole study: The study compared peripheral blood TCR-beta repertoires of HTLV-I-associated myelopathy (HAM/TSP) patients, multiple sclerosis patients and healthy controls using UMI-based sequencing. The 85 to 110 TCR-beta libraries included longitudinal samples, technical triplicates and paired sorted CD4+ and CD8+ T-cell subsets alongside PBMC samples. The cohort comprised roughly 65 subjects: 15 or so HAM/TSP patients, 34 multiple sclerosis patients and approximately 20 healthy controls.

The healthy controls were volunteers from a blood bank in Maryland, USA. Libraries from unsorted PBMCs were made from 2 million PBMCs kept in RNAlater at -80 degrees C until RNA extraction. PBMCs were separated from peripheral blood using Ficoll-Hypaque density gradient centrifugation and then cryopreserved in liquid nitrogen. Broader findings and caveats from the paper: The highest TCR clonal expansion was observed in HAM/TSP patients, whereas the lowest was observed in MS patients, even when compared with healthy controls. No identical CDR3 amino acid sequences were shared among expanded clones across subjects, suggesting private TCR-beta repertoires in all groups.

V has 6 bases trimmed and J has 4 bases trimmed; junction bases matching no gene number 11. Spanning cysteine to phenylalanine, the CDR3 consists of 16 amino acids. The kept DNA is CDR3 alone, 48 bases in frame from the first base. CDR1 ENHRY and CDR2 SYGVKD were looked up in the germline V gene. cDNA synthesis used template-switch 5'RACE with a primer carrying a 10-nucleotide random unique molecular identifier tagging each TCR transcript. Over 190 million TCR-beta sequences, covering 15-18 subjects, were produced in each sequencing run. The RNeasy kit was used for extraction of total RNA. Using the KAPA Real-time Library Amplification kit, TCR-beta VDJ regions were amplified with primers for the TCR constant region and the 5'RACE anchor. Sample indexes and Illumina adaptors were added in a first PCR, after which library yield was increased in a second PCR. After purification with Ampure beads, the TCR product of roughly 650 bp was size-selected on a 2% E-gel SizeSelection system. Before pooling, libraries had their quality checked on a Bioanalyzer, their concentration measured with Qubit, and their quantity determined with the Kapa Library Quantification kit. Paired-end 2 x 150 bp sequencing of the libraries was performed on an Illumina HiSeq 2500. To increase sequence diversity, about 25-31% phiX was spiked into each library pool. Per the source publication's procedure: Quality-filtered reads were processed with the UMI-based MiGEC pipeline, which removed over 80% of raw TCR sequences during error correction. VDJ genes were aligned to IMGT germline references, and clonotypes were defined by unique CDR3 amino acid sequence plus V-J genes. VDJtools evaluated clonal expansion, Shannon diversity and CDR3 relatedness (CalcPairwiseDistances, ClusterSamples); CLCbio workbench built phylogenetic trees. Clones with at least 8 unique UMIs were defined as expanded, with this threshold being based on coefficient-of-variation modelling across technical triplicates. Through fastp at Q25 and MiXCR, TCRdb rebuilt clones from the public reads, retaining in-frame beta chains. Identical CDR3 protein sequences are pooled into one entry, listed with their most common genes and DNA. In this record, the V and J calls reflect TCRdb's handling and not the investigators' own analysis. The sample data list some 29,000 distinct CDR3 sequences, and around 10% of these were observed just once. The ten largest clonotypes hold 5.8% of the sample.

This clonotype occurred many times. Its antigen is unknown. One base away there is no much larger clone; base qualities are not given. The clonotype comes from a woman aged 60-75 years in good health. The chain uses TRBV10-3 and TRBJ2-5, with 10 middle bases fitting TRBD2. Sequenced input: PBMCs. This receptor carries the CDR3 CAISEVPAGGLETQYF. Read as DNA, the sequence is TGTGCCATCAGCGAGGTTCCAGCGGGGGGGCTAGAGACCCAGTACTTC.